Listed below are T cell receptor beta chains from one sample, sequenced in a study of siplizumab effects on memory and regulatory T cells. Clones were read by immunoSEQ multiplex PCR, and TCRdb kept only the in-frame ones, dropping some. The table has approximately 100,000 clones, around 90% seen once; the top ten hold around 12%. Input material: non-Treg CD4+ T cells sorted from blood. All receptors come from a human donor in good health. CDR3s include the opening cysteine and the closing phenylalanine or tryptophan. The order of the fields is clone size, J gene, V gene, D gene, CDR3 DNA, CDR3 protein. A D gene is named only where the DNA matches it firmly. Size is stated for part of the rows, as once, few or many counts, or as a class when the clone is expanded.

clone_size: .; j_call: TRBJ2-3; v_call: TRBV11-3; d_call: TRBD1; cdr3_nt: TGTGCCAGCAGCACCGGGACAGGAGGGATTCCAGATACGCAGTATTTT; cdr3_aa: CASSTGTGGIPDTQYF
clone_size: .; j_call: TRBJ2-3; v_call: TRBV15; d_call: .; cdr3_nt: TGTGCCACCAGCAGCCGTCCTCGAGGCACAGATACGCAGTATTTT; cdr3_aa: CATSSRPRGTDTQYF
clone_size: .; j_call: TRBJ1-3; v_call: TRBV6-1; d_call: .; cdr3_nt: TGTGCCAGCAGTGTGGCGGACTCTGGAAACACCATATATTTT; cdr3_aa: CASSVADSGNTIYF
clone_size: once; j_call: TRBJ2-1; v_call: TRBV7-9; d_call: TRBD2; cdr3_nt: TGTGCCAGCAGCGGGAATCGGGGGGATTTGTATAATGAGCAGTTCTTC; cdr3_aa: CASSGNRGDLYNEQFF
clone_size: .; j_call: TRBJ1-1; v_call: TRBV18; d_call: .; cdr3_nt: TGTGCCAGCTCACTTATACGGGAGACTGAAGCTTTCTTT; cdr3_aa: CASSLIRETEAFF
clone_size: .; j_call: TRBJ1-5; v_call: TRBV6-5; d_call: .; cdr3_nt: TGTGCCAGCAGTTACTCGGGACCCGGGAGCAATCAGCCCCAGCATTTT; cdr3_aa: CASSYSGPGSNQPQHF
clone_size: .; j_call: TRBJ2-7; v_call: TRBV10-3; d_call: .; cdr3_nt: TGTGCCATCAGTGAGTCCCCTCACGAGCAGTACTTC; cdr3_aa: CAISESPHEQYF
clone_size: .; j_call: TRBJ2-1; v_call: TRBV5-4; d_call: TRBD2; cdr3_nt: TGTGCCAGCAGCTCTAGGACTAGCGGGAGGGCCAATCTCTACAATGAGCAGTTCTTC; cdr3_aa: CASSSRTSGRANLYNEQFF
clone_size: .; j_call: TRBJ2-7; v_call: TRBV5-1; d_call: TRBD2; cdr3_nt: TGCGCCAGCAGCTTGGGAAGCGGGAGCCACGAGCAGTACTTC; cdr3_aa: CASSLGSGSHEQYF
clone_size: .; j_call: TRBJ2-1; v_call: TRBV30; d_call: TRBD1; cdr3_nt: TGTGCCTGGAGTGCGGGACAGGGGGTCAATGAGCAGTTCTTC; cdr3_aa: CAWSAGQGVNEQFF